Presented here are 23 T cell receptor beta chains from one specimen sequenced in a study of T cells in narcolepsy. Sequenced by immunoSEQ multiplex PCR; TCRdb stores in-frame clones only, minus some. The data hold under 40,000 clones, with about 85% observed a single time. Material for sequencing was CD45RA- memory CD4+ T cells from PBMCs. Receptors originate from a human donor with narcolepsy.

The chain carries TRBV28 and TRBJ2-1; a possible D gene is TRBD1 (6 bases). The CDR3 is 14 amino acids. The germline V and J ends were trimmed by 4 bases and 2 bases, with 9 bases remaining between them. CDR1 and CDR2 from the germline V gene are MDHEN and SYDVKM. The CDR3 sequence is CASSSTGTYNEQFF. In DNA form, the CDR3 reads TGTGCCAGCAGTTCGACAGGTACCTACAATGAGCAGTTCTTC.

The chain combines TRBV28 with TRBJ2-7; possibly TRBD1 or TRBD2 for D (7 bases each). The CDR3 spans 15 residues. Germline loops: CDR1 MDHEN, CDR2 SYDVKM. V lost 5 bases and J lost 5, with 19 bases in between. This CDR3 reads CASSRQGGPGNEQYF. The CDR3 nucleotides are TGTGCCAGCAGTCGTCAGGGGGGGCCGGGGAACGAGCAGTACTTC. The full variable domain, completed using reference TRBV28 and TRBJ2-7, is DVKVTQSSRYLVKRTGEKVFLECVQDMDHENMFWYRQDPGLGLRLIYFSYDVKMKEKGDIPEGYSVSREKKERFSLILESASTNQTSMYLCASSRQGGPGNEQYFGPGTRLTVT.

V and J are TRBV11-2 and TRBJ1-4; 9 nucleotides match TRBD1. V shed 5 bases, J shed 12 bases, and the junction held 4 bases outside the gene matches. The CDR3 consists of 12 residues. The germline CDR1 and CDR2 sequences are SGHAT and FQNNGV. CDR3 nucleotides: TGTGCCAGCAGCACGGACAGGGGTGAACTGTTTTTT. Amino acid sequence: CASSTDRGELFF.

V is TRBV7-2 and J is TRBJ2-3; 11 bases map to TRBD2. CDR3 length equals 18 residues. The germline V gene encodes CDR1 SGHTA and CDR2 FQGNSA. Trimming cost V 0 bases and J 4 bases; bases outside gene matches: 9. The DNA for the CDR3 is TGTGCCAGCAGCTTAGCCGCGACACTAGCGGGAGTTTCAGATACGCAGTATTTT. Its translation is CASSLAATLAGVSDTQYF.

The chain couples TRBV4-2 to TRBJ2-3, with 10 bases aligning to TRBD2. Per germline, CDR1 LGHNA and CDR2 YNFKEQ. V dropped 2 bases and J dropped 6; count of bases not matched to a gene: 8. The CDR3 consists of 16 residues. Here the CDR3 reads CASSQYLAGASDTQYF. CDR3 nucleotides: TGTGCCAGCAGCCAATACCTAGCGGGAGCATCTGATACGCAGTATTTT.

As concerns this clone: Other DNA sequences of this sample code for an identical CDR3. This chain uses TRBV7-6 with TRBJ2-2; D may be TRBD2 (5 bases). Germline assignment: CDR1 SGHVS and CDR2 FNYEAQ. V was trimmed by 1 base and J by 3 bases, leaving 9 bases between them. The CDR3 has 15 amino acids. In nucleotides, the CDR3 is TGTGCCAGCAGCTTAGTTGGGAGCTACACCGGGGAGCTGTTTTTT. This codes for CASSLVGSYTGELFF.

The chain carries TRBV7-8 and TRBJ2-7; 7 bases line up with TRBD2. J gave up 6 bases and V 7 bases, and 3 bases lay outside the gene matches. This CDR3 contains 11 residues. Germline V gives CDR1 SGHVS, CDR2 FQNEAQ. CDR3 sequence reads: CASTTGGEQYF. The CDR3 region has the DNA TGTGCCAGCACCACGGGGGGCGAGCAGTACTTC.

This sequence joins TRBV15 and TRBJ2-1; TRBD2 is a possible D gene (6 bases). The CDR3 consists of 16 residues. V was clipped by 1 base and J by 0 bases, with 10 bases between them. Germline V gene sequence: CDR1 LNHNV, CDR2 YYDKDF (reference sequence). In nucleotides, the CDR3 is TGTGCCACCAGCAGAGGCCCAGCGGGCTCCTACAATGAGCAGTTCTTC. The encoded protein is CATSRGPAGSYNEQFF.

The sample holds one count of this clone. The CDR3 DNA reads as TGTGCCAGCAGCCAAGGGAACTGGGATGGCTACACCTTC. The encoded protein is CASSQGNWDGYTF. J is TRBJ1-2 and V is TRBV6-6; D unclear. The CDR3 runs 13 residues. CDR1 is MNHNY, CDR2 SVGAGI, per germline (reference sequence). With 6 bases removed from V and 6 bases from J, the gap between germline ends came to 14 bases.

This chain uses TRBV2 with TRBJ1-5, with unresolved D. Trimming left V 7 bases short and J 3 bases short, with 19 bases between. The CDR3 is 16 amino acids. Germline-derived CDR1 and CDR2 are SNHLY and FYNNEI. CDR3: CASNRDGLGYNQPQHF. CDR3 coding DNA: TGTGCCAGCAACCGCGACGGGCTAGGCTACAATCAGCCCCAGCATTTT. The full variable domain, with the rest looked up from reference TRBV2 and TRBJ1-5, is EPEVTQTPSHQVTQMGQEVILRCVPISNHLYFYWYRQILGQKVEFLVSFYNNEISEKSEIFDDQFSVERPDGSNFTLKIRSTKLEDSAMYFCASNRDGLGYNQPQHFGDGTRLSIL.

The V call is TRBV4-2, the J call TRBJ2-7; D gene uncertain. Trimming shortened V by 7 bases and J by 3 bases, and 19 bases separated the two germline ends. The length of the CDR3 is 15 residues. The germline V gene has CDR1 LGHNA and CDR2 YNFKEQ. The CDR3 DNA reads as TGTGCCAGCACCCCTACGTGGGCGGAGAGCTACGAGCAGTACTTC. This translates into CASTPTWAESYEQYF.

This chain uses TRBV10-3 with TRBJ2-3; 13 nucleotides align to TRBD2. V lost 10 bases to trimming and J lost 5 bases; unmatched junction nucleotides: 9. The CDR3 sequence is 15 residues long. Germline values: CDR1 ENHRY, CDR2 SYGVKD. The CDR3 DNA sequence: TGTGCCACCGGCGGACTAGCGGGGGTAAAAGATACGCAGTATTTT. It yields the protein CATGGLAGVKDTQYF.

The chain carries TRBV25-1 and TRBJ1-2; the match to TRBD1 covers 7 bases. The CDR3 spans 14 residues. The germline V gene encodes CDR1 MGHDK and CDR2 SYGVNS. The V segment lost 1 base and the J segment 2 bases; nucleotides outside the gene matches: 1. The CDR3 spells CASSEWGQNYGYTF. Written as DNA, the CDR3 is TGTGCCAGCAGTGAATGGGGACAGAACTATGGCTACACCTTC.

The chain links TRBV18 to TRBJ2-1, with 9 bases lining up with TRBD2. Trimming cost V 6 bases and J 8 bases; bases outside gene matches: 17. The CDR3 totals 17 residues. Germline CDR1 KGHSH, CDR2 LQKENI. The CDR3 region is CASSQGLATVKGDEQFF. In nucleotides, the CDR3 is TGTGCCAGCTCCCAAGGACTAGCGACCGTGAAGGGCGATGAGCAGTTCTTC.

The genes are TRBV7-2 and TRBJ1-2; TRBD1 is a possible D gene (6 bases). Germline lookup yields CDR1 SGHTA and CDR2 FQGNSA. Trimming pared 0 bases from V and 6 bases from J, leaving 8 bases between. The CDR3 spans 13 residues. As DNA, the CDR3 is TGTGCCAGCAGCTTAGCACAGGGAAATGGCTACACCTTC. Translated, it gives CASSLAQGNGYTF.

The chain carries TRBV6-5 and TRBJ2-7; TRBD2 aligns across 11 bases. V was clipped by 6 bases and J by 4 bases; unmatched bases: 5. Germline loops: CDR1 MNHEY, CDR2 SVGAGI. The CDR3 extends over 14 amino acids. CDR3 region: CASSVAGGPYEQYF. CDR3 DNA: TGTGCCAGCAGCGTAGCGGGAGGGCCTTACGAGCAGTACTTC.

V usage is TRBV6-5 and J usage is TRBJ1-5; no definite D call. This CDR3 is built from 12 residues. The V end was cut by 4 bases, the J end by 8 bases, with 9 bases between. Germline assignment: CDR1 MNHEY and CDR2 SVGAGI. The CDR3 sequence is CASSSGLEPQHF. CDR3 sequence (DNA): TGTGCCAGCAGTTCCGGACTGGAGCCCCAGCATTTT.

The J gene is TRBJ2-7, the V gene TRBV6-1, with TRBD1 identical over 9 bases. The trim removed 6 bases at V and 5 bases at J, leaving 8 bases unmatched. Germline V CDR1 and CDR2: MNHNS, SASEGT. This CDR3 has 14 residues. CDR3 in amino acids: CASSPGTGKNEQYF. The CDR3 nucleotides are TGTGCCAGCAGCCCCGGGACAGGGAAAAACGAGCAGTACTTC.

The V call is TRBV4-1, the J call TRBJ2-7; the match to TRBD2 covers 11 bases. Germline V lookup: CDR1 MGHRA, CDR2 YSYEKL. The V and J ends lost 6 bases and 2 bases, in that order; junction bases with no gene match: 6. The CDR3 has 15 residues. The CDR3 sequence: CASSSTSGGTYEQYF. The CDR3 bases are TGCGCCAGCAGTTCCACTAGCGGGGGTACCTACGAGCAGTACTTC.

This clone was recorded once. The V call is TRBV5-1, the J call TRBJ2-2; weak D call: TRBD2 (6 bases). CDR1 SGHRS and CDR2 YFSETQ come from the germline V gene. The CDR3 is 19 residues long. V dropped 4 bases and J dropped 1 base, with 23 bases sitting between them. As DNA, the CDR3 is TGCGCCAGCAGCCGCGGACTATCGGACCGTCGATGGAACACCGGGGAGCTGTTTTTT. As protein: CASSRGLSDRRWNTGELFF.

This chain links TRBV7-8 with TRBJ1-2, with 11 bases identical to TRBD1. This CDR3 is built from 13 residues. After removal of 7 bases from V and 12 bases from J, the junction contained 10 bases not matched to a gene. Germline-derived CDR1 and CDR2 are SGHVS and FQNEAQ. CDR3 bases: TGTGCCAGCACCCCGGGACAGGGGGTCGACAACACCTTC. This encodes CASTPGQGVDNTF.

The chain combines TRBV7-9 with TRBJ2-2; 12 bases are a match to TRBD2. The CDR3 has 14 amino acids. The junction had 3 bases not matched to a gene; V was cut back by 7 bases and J by 6 bases. Germline CDR1 reads SEHNR; CDR2 reads FQNEAQ (reference sequence). CDR3 sequence reads: CASIGTSGPGELFF. Written as DNA, the CDR3 is TGTGCCAGCATCGGGACTAGCGGGCCCGGGGAGCTGTTTTTT.

This chain joins TRBV11-3 and TRBJ1-1; D is ambiguous. The CDR3 spans 13 residues. The germline V gene encodes CDR1 SGHNT and CDR2 YENEEA. The germline V and J ends were trimmed by 7 bases and 1 base, with 10 bases remaining between them. CDR3 residues: CASMRGPNTEAFF. The CDR3 region has the DNA TGTGCCAGCATGAGAGGACCGAACACTGAAGCTTTCTTT.